Below are 21 T cell receptor beta chains sequenced from a single sample in a study of blood T cell repertoires in COVID-19. Here immunoSEQ multiplex PCR was the method, and the copy in TCRdb shows in-frame clones only, minus some. Seen here are about 190,000 clones, roughly four fifths observed once, and the top ten hold approximately 6.1%. Sequenced: peripheral blood. These receptors came from a woman aged 40 to 50 with acute or convalescent COVID-19.

The rearrangement joins TRBV2 to TRBJ2-2; a weak D match, TRBD1 (5 bases). The CDR3 extends over 14 amino acids. Germline lookup yields CDR1 SNHLY and CDR2 FYNNEI. Trimming pared 6 bases from V and 1 base from J, leaving 9 bases between. In DNA, the CDR3 is TGTGCCAGCAGGCCGACAGTGAACACCGGGGAGCTGTTTTTT. Protein: CASRPTVNTGELFF.

The rearrangement joins TRBV5-1 to TRBJ2-3, with 12 nucleotides matching TRBD2. The CDR3 length is 17 residues. Germline V gene lookup returns CDR1 SGHRS and CDR2 YFSETQ. J gave up 1 base and V 0 bases, and 3 bases lay outside the gene matches. The CDR3 region is CASSLGTSGAGTDTQYF. DNA for the CDR3: TGCGCCAGCAGCTTGGGGACTAGCGGGGCGGGCACAGATACGCAGTATTTT.

V is TRBV9 and J is TRBJ2-3; 14 bases line up with TRBD2. The length of the CDR3 is 18 residues. V was clipped by 0 bases and J by 4 bases; unmatched bases: 7. Germline lookup yields CDR1 SGDLS and CDR2 YYNGEE. The CDR3 sequence: CASSVDRGLAGAADTQYF. In DNA form, the CDR3 reads TGTGCCAGCAGCGTAGATAGGGGACTAGCGGGAGCGGCAGATACGCAGTATTTT.

The chain joins TRBV28 to TRBJ2-1, with 11 bases aligning to TRBD1. The CDR3 runs to 15 residues. In germline, CDR1 is MDHEN, CDR2 SYDVKM. V shed 6 bases and J 4 bases; nucleotides not matched to a gene: 5. The CDR3 sequence is CASRGGTGGYNEQFF. The CDR3 DNA is TGTGCCAGCAGAGGGGGGACAGGGGGTTACAATGAGCAGTTCTTC.

This chain uses TRBV5-6 with TRBJ2-5; the D gene is possibly TRBD2 (6 bases). The CDR3 runs to 17 residues. V gave up 2 bases and J gave up 3 bases, with 20 bases separating them. CDR1 is SGHDT and CDR2 is YYEEEE in the germline V gene. CDR3 amino acids: CASSLRWGWEAKETQYF. CDR3 DNA sequence: TGTGCCAGCAGCTTACGTTGGGGTTGGGAGGCAAAAGAGACCCAGTACTTC.

The chain is built from TRBV9 and TRBJ2-3, with D uncertain. The V gene lost 0 bases and the J gene lost 2 bases, with 10 bases spanning the gap. The germline gives CDR1 SGDLS, CDR2 YYNGEE. The CDR3 runs to 15 residues. CDR3: CASSVAPLSTDTQYF. In DNA form, the CDR3 reads TGTGCCAGCAGCGTAGCCCCTCTTTCCACAGATACGCAGTATTTT.

The rearrangement links TRBV5-1 to TRBJ1-4; 7 positions agree with TRBD1. The ends lost 2 bases at V and 3 bases at J; junction bases unmatched: 4. CDR3 length: 15 residues. Per the germline V gene, CDR1 is SGHRS and CDR2 is YFSETQ. The CDR3: CASSFYRGANEKLFF. The CDR3 coding sequence is TGCGCCAGCAGCTTTTACAGGGGCGCTAATGAAAAACTGTTTTTT.

This chain connects TRBV7-9 to TRBJ2-5; the match to TRBD1 covers 9 bases. CDR1 SEHNR and CDR2 FQNEAQ come from the germline V gene (reference sequence). The CDR3 covers 17 residues. J lost 0 bases, V lost 4 bases, and 9 bases had no gene match. The CDR3 is CASSSPRDRDYQETQYF. The CDR3 DNA sequence: TGTGCCAGCAGCTCACCCCGGGACAGGGACTACCAAGAGACCCAGTACTTC.

The CDR3 DNA follows: TGTGCCAGCAGCCATGGACTAGCGGGGGAGGGTGAGCAGTTCTTC. This sequence encodes CASSHGLAGEGEQFF. The rearrangement joins TRBV11-1 to TRBJ2-1; the match to TRBD2 covers 13 bases. Per germline, CDR1 SGHAT and CDR2 FQDESV (reference sequence). CDR3 length equals 15 residues. After removal of 5 bases from V and 9 bases from J, the junction contained 7 bases not matched to a gene. Filled out from reference TRBV11-1 and TRBJ2-1, the complete variable domain reads EAEVAQSPRYKITEKSQAVAFWCDPISGHATLYWYRQILGQGPELLVQFQDESVVDDSQLPKDRFSAERLKGVDSTLKIQPAELGDSAMYLCASSHGLAGEGEQFFGPGTRLTVL.

J is TRBJ2-1 and V is TRBV24-1; D is uncertain. The V and J ends lost 6 bases and 5 bases respectively, with 16 bases between them. CDR1 and CDR2 (germline): KGHDR, SFDVKD. This CDR3 is built from 15 residues. CDR3 DNA: TGTGCCACCAGTCACGCGACATCGCCTAACAATGAGCAGTTCTTC. Its protein product is CATSHATSPNNEQFF.

The chain recombines TRBV7-6 with TRBJ2-2; TRBD1 aligns across 7 bases. The J segment lost 1 base and the V segment lost 5 bases, leaving 4 bases of the junction unmatched. This CDR3 has 15 residues. CDR1 SGHVS and CDR2 FNYEAQ come from the germline V gene. The CDR3 protein is CASSQGQRNTGELFF. The CDR3 nucleotides read TGTGCCAGCAGCCAGGGACAGAGGAACACCGGGGAGCTGTTTTTT.

V and J are TRBV12-5 and TRBJ1-5, with TRBD1 matching 9 bases. This CDR3 spans 13 amino acids. The V gene end was trimmed by 5 bases and the J gene end by 7 bases; junction bases not matched to a gene: 3. The germline V gene encodes CDR1 LGHNT and CDR2 FRNRAP. CDR3 nucleotides: TGTGCTAGTGGTCCCGACAGGGGGCAGCCCCAGCATTTT. This translates into CASGPDRGQPQHF.

V gene TRBV28 combines with J gene TRBJ2-1; 10 bases align to TRBD2. This CDR3 has 17 residues. The germline V gene has CDR1 MDHEN and CDR2 SYDVKM. With 7 bases clipped from V and 2 bases from J, the junction kept 11 bases outside the gene matches. The CDR3: CASTPHSGRSPYNEQFF. CDR3 DNA: TGTGCCAGCACCCCCCATAGCGGGAGGTCCCCCTACAATGAGCAGTTCTTC. The whole variable domain, remainder taken from reference TRBV28 and TRBJ2-1, is DVKVTQSSRYLVKRTGEKVFLECVQDMDHENMFWYRQDPGLGLRLIYFSYDVKMKEKGDIPEGYSVSREKKERFSLILESASTNQTSMYLCASTPHSGRSPYNEQFFGPGTRLTVL.

This clone was observed a few times. The genes are TRBV24-1 and TRBJ2-2; the match to TRBD1 covers 9 bases. Germline V gene sequence: CDR1 KGHDR, CDR2 SFDVKD. The CDR3 runs 15 residues. V shed 7 bases, J shed 3 bases, and the junction held 5 bases outside the gene matches. This CDR3 reads CATSPRDRDTGELFF. CDR3 DNA sequence: TGTGCCACCAGCCCTCGGGACAGGGACACCGGGGAGCTGTTTTTT.

The genes are TRBV5-6 and TRBJ2-4; D perhaps matches TRBD1 (6 bases). V dropped 3 bases and J dropped 2 bases, with 9 bases sitting between them. The CDR3 spans 14 residues. Germline V gene data show CDR1 as SGHDT and CDR2 as YYEEEE. The CDR3 DNA reads as TGTGCCAGCAGCTATGGACAGTCCAAAAACATTCAGTACTTC. As protein: CASSYGQSKNIQYF.

This chain uses TRBV6-6 with TRBJ1-2; TRBD1 matches 9 bases. The CDR3 sequence is 12 residues long. Germline V gene data show CDR1 as MNHNY and CDR2 as SVGAGI (reference sequence). The ends lost 7 bases at V and 6 bases at J; junction bases unmatched: 3. The CDR3 DNA is TGTGCCAGCAACAGGGGGCGTGATGGCTACACCTTC. Translating gives CASNRGRDGYTF.

The rearrangement joins TRBV30 to TRBJ1-4; a possible D gene is TRBD1 (5 bases). Trimming shortened V by 5 bases and J by 3 bases, and 10 bases separated the two germline ends. This CDR3 is built from 13 residues. Germline CDR1 GTSNPN, CDR2 SVGIG (reference sequence). In DNA, the CDR3 is TGTGCCTGGGCCTCACAGGCTAATGAAAAACTGTTTTTT. It encodes CAWASQANEKLFF.

The CDR3 region is CASSLRPGLAFDEQFF. As DNA, the CDR3 is TGTGCCAGCAGCTTACGCCCGGGACTAGCCTTTGATGAGCAGTTCTTC. This chain joins TRBV7-2 and TRBJ2-1; 9 positions match TRBD2. The CDR3 totals 16 residues. Germline lookup yields CDR1 SGHTA and CDR2 FQGNSA. V was clipped by 2 bases and J by 8 bases; unmatched bases: 10. The full variable domain, rest sourced from reference TRBV7-2 and TRBJ2-1, is GAGVSQSPSNKVTEKGKDVELRCDPISGHTALYWYRQSLGQGLEFLIYFQGNSAPDKSGLPSDRFSAERTGGSVSTLTIQRTQQEDSAVYLCASSLRPGLAFDEQFFGPGTRLTVL.

The CDR3 spells CASSLRGSNQPQHF. CDR3 in DNA: TGTGCCAGCAGTTTAAGGGGTAGCAATCAGCCCCAGCATTTT. The V gene is TRBV28, the J gene TRBJ1-5, with a possible D match to TRBD1 (5 bases). In germline, CDR1 is MDHEN, CDR2 SYDVKM. V was shortened by 2 bases and J by 0 bases, with 5 bases between the two germline ends. CDR3 size: 14 residues.

The J gene is TRBJ1-5, the V gene TRBV6-4; D is uncertain. Trimming left V 1 base short and J 4 bases short, with 14 bases between. The CDR3 is 16 residues long. The germline CDR1 and CDR2 sequences are MRHNA and SNTAGT. Here the CDR3 DNA reads TGTGCCAGCAGTGACTTTCTCCAACCGAGGAATCAGCCCCAGCATTTT. Protein: CASSDFLQPRNQPQHF.

Only one count was recorded for this clone. The CDR3 nucleotides read TGTGCCAGCTCACCAAGGGGAAGTAATGAAAAACTGTTTTTT. Its translation: CASSPRGSNEKLFF. This chain uses TRBV18 with TRBJ1-4; weak D call: TRBD1 (5 bases). V shed 2 bases and J shed 4 bases, with 8 bases lying between them. Germline loops: CDR1 KGHSH, CDR2 LQKENI. CDR3 length equals 14 residues. Full variable domain (remainder filled in from reference TRBV18 and TRBJ1-4): NAGVMQNPRHLVRRRGQEARLRCSPMKGHSHVYWYRQLPEEGLKFMVYLQKENIIDESGMPKERFSAEFPKEGPSILRIQQVVRGDSAAYFCASSPRGSNEKLFFGSGTQLSVL.